Following are 28 T cell receptor beta chains from one sample sequenced in a study of post-analysis software for immune sequencing data. Study observations and caveats: Relative to controls, patients had five TRBV segments at higher frequency, with TRBV5-6, TRBV5-1 and TRBV20-1 among these.

Incorporated into the TCR beta cDNA libraries were unique molecular identifiers, which served to reduce PCR and sequencing biases. MiXCR, applied by TCRdb to the PCR reads, yields one record per CDR3 protein. The sample records over 700,000 distinct CDR3 sequences, roughly 27% being singletons. For these receptors, no antigen is known. The sample comprised blood. The receptors stem from a girl aged 5-17 years with multiple sclerosis.

CDR3 nucleotides: TGTGCCAGCAGTCCGCAGGGCCCCACTGAAGCTTTCTTT. This sequence encodes CASSPQGPTEAFF. The chain has TRBV6-5 and TRBJ1-1, with TRBD1 as a possible D gene (5 bases). The CDR3 totals 13 residues. Germline CDR1 and CDR2: MNHEY and SVGAGI. V lost 5 bases to trimming and J lost 4 bases, with 11 bases between them.

The chain employs TRBV7-8 and TRBJ1-2; D unclear. Germline values: CDR1 SGHVS, CDR2 FQNEAQ. The length of the CDR3 is 13 residues. With 3 bases removed from V and 7 bases from J, the gap between germline ends came to 12 bases. The CDR3 coding sequence is TGTGCCAGCAGCTTGGGCGTAAGCTCTGGCTACACCTTC. It codes for CASSLGVSSGYTF.

This clonotype has a handful of counts. The gene calls are TRBV5-5 and TRBJ1-5; D unclear. The V gene lost 3 bases and the J gene lost 4 bases, with 14 bases spanning the gap. Germline V gene lookup returns CDR1 SGHKS and CDR2 YYEKEE (reference sequence). The CDR3 runs to 15 residues. In nucleotides, the CDR3 is TGTGCCAGCAGCTCGCACTCACGGGATAATCAGCCCCAGCATTTT. Protein sequence: CASSSHSRDNQPQHF.

This clonotype was picked up a small number of times. DNA of the CDR3: TGTGCCAGCAGCCCCAGGGAGAGGACGGCTAACTATGGCTACACCTTC. This translates into CASSPRERTANYGYTF. The V call is TRBV11-2, the J call TRBJ1-2, with a possible D match to TRBD1 (5 bases). The CDR3 is made up of 16 amino acids. The V gene lost 5 bases and the J gene lost 0 bases, with 16 bases spanning the gap. Germline V gene lookup returns CDR1 SGHAT and CDR2 FQNNGV.

The rearrangement uses TRBV27 and TRBJ2-6; the D is unclear. This CDR3 has 15 amino acids. CDR1 MNHEY and CDR2 SMNVEV come from the germline V gene (reference sequence). Trimming removed 6 bases at V and 0 bases at J, with 9 bases between. In DNA form, the CDR3 reads TGTGCCAGCAGGAATGCAGGCTCTGGGGCCAACGTCCTGACTTTC. Translated: CASRNAGSGANVLTF.

This clonotype has more than one count but fewer than ten. The rearrangement links TRBV5-1 to TRBJ1-5, with no clear D. The germline V gene encodes CDR1 SGHRS and CDR2 YFSETQ. V dropped 0 bases and J dropped 6 bases, with 13 bases sitting between them. The CDR3 is 15 amino acids. CDR3 residues: CASSLGASKGQPQHF. DNA for the CDR3: TGCGCCAGCAGCTTGGGGGCCAGTAAGGGTCAGCCCCAGCATTTT.

The count of this clonotype is one. The chain uses TRBV2 and TRBJ1-1; no reliable D call. The CDR3 consists of 14 residues. V lost 9 bases and J lost 6, with 20 bases in between. The germline gives CDR1 SNHLY, CDR2 FYNNEI. The CDR3 protein is CARKKETGESEAFF. The CDR3 nucleotides are TGTGCCAGAAAAAAGGAAACCGGGGAATCTGAAGCTTTCTTT.

This clonotype was seen a few times. The DNA for the CDR3 is TGTGCCAGCAGCGAATTTATACCGGGACTAGCGGGAGGCAACTACGAGCAGTACTTC. Amino acid sequence: CASSEFIPGLAGGNYEQYF. V and J are TRBV7-2 and TRBJ2-7, with 15 nucleotides matching TRBD2. The germline V gene encodes CDR1 SGHTA and CDR2 FQGNSA. The CDR3 is 19 residues long. The V and J ends lost 5 bases and 3 bases, in that order; junction bases with no gene match: 14.

This clonotype was picked up a small number of times. The V call is TRBV15, the J call TRBJ2-5; the D gene could be TRBD1 or TRBD2 (5 bases each). Germline assignment: CDR1 LNHNV and CDR2 YYDKDF (reference sequence). Trimming removed 6 bases at V and 3 bases at J, with 17 bases between. The CDR3 consists of 15 residues. The CDR3 loop is CATSPSLRGEETQYF. The CDR3, as DNA: TGTGCCACCAGTCCCTCCTTGAGGGGAGAAGAGACCCAGTACTTC.

The chain carries TRBV20-1 and TRBJ2-1; 8 nucleotides line up with TRBD2. The CDR3 covers 15 residues. The ends lost 3 bases at V and 2 bases at J; junction bases unmatched: 6. From germline, CDR1 is DFQATT and CDR2 SNEGSKA (reference sequence). This CDR3 reads CSARGLGEAYNEQFF. CDR3 DNA: TGCAGTGCTAGGGGACTAGGGGAGGCCTACAATGAGCAGTTCTTC.

Of note for this clonotype: Possible read error: a much larger clone is one base away. The chain has TRBV4-3 and TRBJ2-7, with D tentatively TRBD2 (5 bases). From germline, CDR1 is LGHNA and CDR2 YSLEER. CDR3 length equals 14 residues. V lost 7 bases, J lost 0 bases, and 13 bases lay in between. The CDR3 is CASNHSRGSYEQYF. The CDR3 region has the DNA TGCGCCAGCAACCATTCACGGGGCTCCTACGAGCAGTACTTC.

This clonotype has only a few counts. This chain uses TRBV20-1 with TRBJ2-3, with 8 bases identical to TRBD2. V lost 7 bases, J lost 2 bases, and 8 bases stayed unmatched. The CDR3 has 14 amino acids. Germline CDR1 DFQATT, CDR2 SNEGSKA (reference sequence). CDR3 DNA sequence: TGCAGTGGCGGGACTAGGGAATTCACAGATACGCAGTATTTT. It is translated as CSGGTREFTDTQYF.

The V and J genes are TRBV6-5 and TRBJ2-3; 8 bases align to TRBD2. The germline V gene encodes CDR1 MNHEY and CDR2 SVGAGI. This CDR3 is built from 17 residues. Germline trimming cut 0 bases from V and 1 base from J; bases unmatched to any gene: 6. DNA for the CDR3: TGTGCCAGCAGTTACTCTCCGACTAGCGAGGGCACAGATACGCAGTATTTT. The encoded protein is CASSYSPTSEGTDTQYF.

This clonotype was found a few times. The rearrangement uses TRBV7-9 and TRBJ1-6; TRBD1 matches at 7 bases. There are 14 residues in the CDR3. The V gene end was trimmed by 8 bases and the J gene end by 10 bases; junction bases not matched to a gene: 11. Germline V gene lookup returns CDR1 SEHNR and CDR2 FQNEAQ (reference sequence). DNA for the CDR3: TGTGCCAGCGGCTCCCGACAGGGAGGATCACCCCTCCACTTT. Amino acid sequence: CASGSRQGGSPLHF.

This clonotype has a count of ten or more. The chain links TRBV3-1 to TRBJ2-7; 15 bases align to TRBD2. The J segment lost 1 base and the V segment lost 4 bases, leaving 5 bases of the junction unmatched. The CDR3 has 17 amino acids. Germline V gene sequence: CDR1 LGHDT, CDR2 YNNKEL (reference sequence). CDR3 sequence (DNA): TGTGCCAGCAGCCCCGGACTAGCGGGAGGGCTATCCTACGAGCAGTACTTC. Its translation is CASSPGLAGGLSYEQYF.

This clonotype appeared a few times. The CDR3, as DNA: TGTGCCAGCAGCTTAGAAGGGAATGGCTACACCTTC. It translates to CASSLEGNGYTF. The chain joins TRBV7-9 to TRBJ1-2; D ambiguous. Germline V gives CDR1 SEHNR, CDR2 FQNEAQ (reference sequence). CDR3 length: 12 amino acids. Trimming cost V 1 base and J 6 bases, with 6 bases left between them.

Here the CDR3 reads CASQVPQGAVYEQYF. The CDR3 DNA sequence: TGTGCCAGCCAAGTCCCCCAGGGGGCCGTCTACGAGCAGTACTTC. The rearrangement joins TRBV28 to TRBJ2-7; 8 nucleotides align to TRBD1. In germline, CDR1 is MDHEN, CDR2 SYDVKM. CDR3 length: 15 amino acids. V shed 8 bases and J 3 bases; nucleotides not matched to a gene: 12.

V gene TRBV5-6 combines with J gene TRBJ1-2; no reliable D call. The CDR3 covers 11 residues. Trimming removed 0 bases at V and 12 bases at J, with 9 bases between. Germline CDR1 SGHDT, CDR2 YYEEEE. The CDR3 loop reads CASSLAQVDTF. CDR3 DNA sequence: TGTGCCAGCAGCTTGGCCCAGGTCGACACCTTC.

This clonotype has more than one count but fewer than ten. This chain uses TRBV6-5 with TRBJ1-5, with D perhaps TRBD1 (5 bases). Germline V CDR1 and CDR2: MNHEY, SVGAGI. The CDR3 is made up of 19 amino acids. V was shortened by 2 bases and J by 8 bases, with 28 bases between the two germline ends. The CDR3 sequence: CASSYGRRGRATGQEPQHF. In nucleotides, the CDR3 is TGTGCCAGCAGTTACGGGCGACGGGGCAGGGCCACCGGGCAGGAGCCCCAGCATTTT.

This clonotype was seen a few times. The J gene is TRBJ1-2, the V gene TRBV29-1; weak D call: TRBD1 (5 bases). The CDR3 is 11 residues long. The germline V gene encodes CDR1 SQVTM and CDR2 ANQGSEA. V lost 6 bases to trimming and J lost 0 bases, with 5 bases between them. CDR3 protein: CSVTANYGYTF. The CDR3 coding sequence is TGCAGCGTGACAGCTAACTATGGCTACACCTTC.

In this sample, this clonotype turned up a few times. This sequence joins TRBV7-8 and TRBJ1-5, with a possible D match to TRBD1 (6 bases). The germline V and J ends were trimmed by 6 bases and 9 bases, with 12 bases remaining between them. Germline V CDR1 and CDR2: SGHVS, FQNEAQ. The CDR3 consists of 12 residues. CDR3 amino acids: CASRQGHRPQHF. The CDR3, as DNA: TGTGCCAGCAGGCAGGGGCATCGGCCCCAGCATTTT.

Turning to this clonotype: Possible read error: a much larger clone is one base away. The CDR3 does not close with the conserved phenylalanine or tryptophan, likely indicating a read error. The chain recombines TRBV29-1 with TRBJ2-1, with D maybe TRBD2 (5 bases). CDR3 length: 13 amino acids. The V and J ends lost 7 bases and 0 bases respectively, with 10 bases between them. Germline V gene data show CDR1 as SQVTM and CDR2 as ANQGSEA. This chain's CDR3 is CSAGVGSYNEQFC. The CDR3 nucleotides are TGCAGCGCCGGGGTGGGCTCCTACAATGAGCAGTTCTGC.

The V and J genes are TRBV20-1 and TRBJ1-5; possible D gene TRBD1, 6 bases. Germline V CDR1 and CDR2: DFQATT, SNEGSKA (reference sequence). The CDR3 has 14 residues. V dropped 6 bases and J dropped 4 bases, with 16 bases sitting between them. For the CDR3, the DNA is TGCAGTGCCACGACAGGAAACTTTAATCAGCCCCAGCATTTT. It yields the protein CSATTGNFNQPQHF.

The V gene is TRBV9, the J gene TRBJ1-2; 7 positions agree with TRBD1. CDR1 is SGDLS, CDR2 YYNGEE, per germline. This CDR3 contains 16 residues. Losses at the gene ends were 0 bases for V and 5 bases for J; bases not matched to a gene: 10. The CDR3 DNA follows: TGTGCCAGCAGCGTAGCGACAGGGAGCTATTCGTATGGCTACACCTTC. Amino acid sequence: CASSVATGSYSYGYTF.

The chain recombines TRBV7-9 with TRBJ2-7; D is unclear. Germline CDR1 SEHNR, CDR2 FQNEAQ (reference sequence). This CDR3 is 15 amino acids long. V shed 0 bases and J shed 0 bases, with 9 bases lying between them. CDR3 region: CASSLAIDGSYEQYF. In DNA, the CDR3 is TGTGCCAGCAGCTTAGCGATAGACGGCTCCTACGAGCAGTACTTC.

The V gene is TRBV5-5, the J gene TRBJ1-4; D is uncertain. The CDR3 covers 15 residues. Germline assignment: CDR1 SGHKS and CDR2 YYEKEE (reference sequence). Trimming removed 1 base from V and 0 bases from J, with 7 bases in between. The CDR3 loop is CASSLRQATNEKLFF. CDR3 DNA: TGTGCCAGCAGCTTGAGACAAGCAACTAATGAAAAACTGTTTTTT.

This sequence joins TRBV20-1 and TRBJ2-3; D is perhaps TRBD1 (6 bases). CDR1 is DFQATT, CDR2 SNEGSKA, per germline (reference sequence). The CDR3 has 11 amino acids. The V end lost 6 bases, the J end lost 5 bases, and 9 bases lay between the germline ends. DNA of the CDR3: TGCAGTGCCCGCAGGGGAGATACGCAGTATTTT. This translates into CSARRGDTQYF.

The rearrangement joins TRBV7-6 to TRBJ1-4; TRBD1 matches 7 bases. Trimming removed 3 bases from V and 8 bases from J; junction bases left unmatched: 6. The CDR3 is made up of 14 amino acids. Per the germline V gene, CDR1 is SGHVS and CDR2 is FNYEAQ. This chain's CDR3 is CASSLGTVREKLFF. Here the CDR3 DNA reads TGTGCCAGCAGCTTGGGGACAGTGAGGGAAAAACTGTTTTTT.